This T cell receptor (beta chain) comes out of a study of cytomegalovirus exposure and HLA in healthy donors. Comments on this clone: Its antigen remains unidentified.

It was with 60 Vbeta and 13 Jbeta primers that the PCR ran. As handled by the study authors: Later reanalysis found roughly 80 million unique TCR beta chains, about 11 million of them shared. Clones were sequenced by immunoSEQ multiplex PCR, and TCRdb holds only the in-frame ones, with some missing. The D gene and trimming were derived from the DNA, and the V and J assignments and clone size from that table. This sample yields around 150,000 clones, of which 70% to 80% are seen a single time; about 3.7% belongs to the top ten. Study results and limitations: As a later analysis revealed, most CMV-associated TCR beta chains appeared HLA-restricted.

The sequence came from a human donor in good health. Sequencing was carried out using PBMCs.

CDR3 sequence: CASSLGTDYGYTF. CDR3 DNA sequence: TGTGCCAGCAGTTTAGGGACAGACTATGGCTACACCTTC. This chain connects TRBV28 to TRBJ1-2; 7 nucleotides agree with TRBD1. The CDR3 length is 13 residues. V lost 2 bases to trimming and J lost 3 bases; unmatched junction nucleotides: 0. Germline assignment: CDR1 MDHEN and CDR2 SYDVKM.